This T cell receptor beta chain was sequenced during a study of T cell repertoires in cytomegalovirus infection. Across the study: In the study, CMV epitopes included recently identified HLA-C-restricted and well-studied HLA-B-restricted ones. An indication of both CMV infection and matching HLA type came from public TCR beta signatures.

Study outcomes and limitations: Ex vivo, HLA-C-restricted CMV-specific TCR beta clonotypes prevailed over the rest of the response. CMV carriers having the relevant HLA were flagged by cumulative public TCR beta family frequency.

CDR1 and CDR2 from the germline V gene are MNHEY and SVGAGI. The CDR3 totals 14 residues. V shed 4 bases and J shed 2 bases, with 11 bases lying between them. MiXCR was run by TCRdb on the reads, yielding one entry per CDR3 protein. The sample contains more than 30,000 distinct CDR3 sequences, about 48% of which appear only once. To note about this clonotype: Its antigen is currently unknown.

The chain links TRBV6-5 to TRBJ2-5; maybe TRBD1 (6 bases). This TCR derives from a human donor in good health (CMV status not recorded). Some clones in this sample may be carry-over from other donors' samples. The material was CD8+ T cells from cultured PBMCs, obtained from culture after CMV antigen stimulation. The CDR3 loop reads CASSSSGVQETQYF. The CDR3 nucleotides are TGTGCCAGCAGTTCCTCAGGGGTTCAAGAGACCCAGTACTTC.